Below, 31 T cell receptor beta chains from the same sample are listed, as sequenced in a study of T cells in Graves' hyperthyroidism and ophthalmopathy. Authors of the study amplified TCR beta CDR3 regions from RNA transcripts. The HTBI primer set was used in a first-round RT-PCR of the TCR CDR3. TCRdb itself ran the multiplex PCR reads through MiXCR, one entry per CDR3 protein. The sample includes hundreds of thousands of distinct CDR3 sequences, around 16% seen only once; the top ten take about 3.5%. Sequenced input: blood. The receptors here all came from a woman between 40 and 55 years old with Graves' ophthalmopathy.

This clonotype was detected many times. The genes are TRBV29-1 and TRBJ2-1; TRBD1 might be the D (5 bases). The CDR3 is 14 amino acids. Germline-derived CDR1 and CDR2 are SQVTM and ANQGSEA. Deletions cut 0 bases from V and 6 bases from J, with 12 bases between. The CDR3 nucleotides read TGCAGCGTTGAAGATGGGGCCCAAGCCAATGAGCAGTTCTTC. This gives the protein CSVEDGAQANEQFF.

Of note for this clonotype: Just one base apart from a much larger clone, this may be a read error. CDR3 sequence (DNA): TGTGCCAGCAGTTTAGGGGGACACGTATCTGGCTACACCTTC. This codes for CASSLGGHVSGYTF. The chain has TRBV6-2 or TRBV6-3 and TRBJ1-2, with a tentative D call TRBD1 (6 bases). Germline assignment: CDR1 MNHEY and CDR2 SVGEGT. Trimming cost V 4 bases and J 7 bases, with 16 bases left between them. CDR3 length equals 14 residues.

The V and J genes are TRBV18 and TRBJ2-2, with 8 nucleotides matching TRBD1. The CDR3 sequence is 18 residues long. V was clipped by 6 bases and J by 2 bases; unmatched bases: 14. Germline V gene data show CDR1 as KGHSH and CDR2 as LQKENI. The CDR3 loop is CASSQMSGGELNTGELFF. The CDR3 DNA sequence: TGTGCCAGCTCCCAGATGTCAGGGGGCGAGCTAAACACCGGGGAGCTGTTTTTT.

The table lists this clonotype with many counts. The chain combines TRBV28 with TRBJ1-1; maybe TRBD1 (5 bases). The CDR3 length is 15 residues. Trimming shortened V by 11 bases and J by 11 bases, and 30 bases separated the two germline ends. The germline gives CDR1 MDHEN, CDR2 SYDVKM. The CDR3 DNA reads as TGTGCCGCAACCGTCGGTAGCGGGGCCGCCCGAGGCGCTTTCTTT. Amino acids: CAATVGSGAARGAFF.

Many counts were recorded for this clonotype. The chain links TRBV2 to TRBJ2-2, with TRBD1 matching over 8 bases. This CDR3 is 15 amino acids long. CDR1 and CDR2 from the germline V gene are SNHLY and FYNNEI. The ends lost 8 bases at V and 3 bases at J; junction bases unmatched: 8. The CDR3 protein is CASGKDRADTGELFF. The CDR3 DNA reads TGTGCCAGCGGAAAGGACAGGGCGGACACCGGGGAGCTGTTTTTT. The full variable domain, with the rest looked up from reference TRBV2 and TRBJ2-2, is EPEVTQTPSHQVTQMGQEVILRCVPISNHLYFYWYRQILGQKVEFLVSFYNNEISEKSEIFDDQFSVERPDGSNFTLKIRSTKLEDSAMYFCASGKDRADTGELFFGEGSRLTVL.

This clonotype was counted many times. V usage is TRBV18 and J usage is TRBJ1-1; a weak D match, TRBD1 (6 bases). This CDR3 region has 13 residues. V was clipped by 4 bases and J by 2 bases, with 8 bases between them. Germline loops: CDR1 KGHSH, CDR2 LQKENI. The CDR3 is CASSRTDNTEAFF. Here the CDR3 DNA reads TGTGCCAGCTCACGGACAGACAACACTGAAGCTTTCTTT.

This clonotype came up a few times. This rearrangement joins TRBV7-9 to TRBJ1-1, with D maybe TRBD1 (6 bases). The germline V and J ends were trimmed by 0 bases and 5 bases, with 7 bases remaining between them. The CDR3 extends over 13 amino acids. Germline V gene lookup returns CDR1 SEHNR and CDR2 FQNEAQ (reference sequence). The CDR3 DNA reads as TGTGCCAGCAGCTTAGCGCAGGGGACTGAAGCTTTCTTT. Translation: CASSLAQGTEAFF.

This clonotype has a handful of counts. The chain couples TRBV30 to TRBJ1-6, with D uncertain. Between the trimmed V and J ends, which lost 5 bases and 14 bases, there was a span of 10 bases. The CDR3 runs 10 residues. CDR1 GTSNPN and CDR2 SVGIG come from the germline V gene (reference sequence). The DNA for the CDR3 is TGTGCCTGGGGGAGTTTGGCCCTCCACTTT. This gives the protein CAWGSLALHF.

A few counts support this clonotype. The chain recombines TRBV7-9 with TRBJ2-3; D perhaps matches TRBD2 (6 bases). Germline loops: CDR1 SEHNR, CDR2 FQNEAQ (reference sequence). With 8 bases removed from V and 2 bases from J, the gap between germline ends came to 17 bases. CDR3 length: 15 residues. The CDR3 spells CASAMYAGSTDTQYF. The CDR3 DNA reads as TGTGCCAGCGCAATGTACGCGGGGTCCACAGATACGCAGTATTTT.

The J gene is TRBJ2-2, the V gene TRBV20-1; possible D gene TRBD1, 5 bases. The germline gives CDR1 DFQATT, CDR2 SNEGSKA (reference sequence). V was clipped by 1 base and J by 2 bases, with 14 bases between them. CDR3 length: 16 residues. The CDR3 DNA reads as TGCAGTGCTAGAGGGGGTGGGGCGGCTAACACCGGGGAGCTGTTTTTT. Its protein is CSARGGGAANTGELFF.

This clonotype was seen repeatedly, ten times or more. The CDR3 reads CSATSRQRVLHEQYF. In DNA form, the CDR3 reads TGCAGTGCTACTTCCCGACAGAGAGTTCTCCACGAGCAGTACTTC. The chain employs TRBV20-1 and TRBJ2-7; TRBD1 is a possible D gene (5 bases). V lost 4 bases, J lost 5 bases, and 21 bases lay in between. CDR1 and CDR2 (germline): DFQATT, SNEGSKA (reference sequence). This CDR3 spans 15 amino acids.

This rearrangement joins TRBV7-9 to TRBJ2-5; D gene ambiguous. The CDR3 totals 14 residues. CDR1 SEHNR and CDR2 FQNEAQ come from the germline V gene (reference sequence). V was pared by 5 bases and J by 5 bases, with 15 bases between. CDR3: CASSLGWAGETQYF. DNA for the CDR3: TGTGCCAGCAGCCTAGGGTGGGCTGGGGAGACCCAGTACTTC.

The gene calls are TRBV20-1 and TRBJ1-2, with 7 positions matching TRBD1. The CDR3 runs 14 residues. The J segment lost 7 bases and the V segment lost 0 bases, leaving 8 bases of the junction unmatched. The germline gives CDR1 DFQATT, CDR2 SNEGSKA (reference sequence). In DNA form, the CDR3 reads TGCAGTGCTAGAGATGGCCGGGACAGCGCTGGCTACACCTTC. It encodes CSARDGRDSAGYTF.

This clonotype has a count of ten or more. The rearrangement links TRBV6-1 to TRBJ2-3, with D perhaps given as TRBD1 or TRBD2 (5 bases each). V was clipped by 6 bases and J by 8 bases, with 18 bases between them. The germline CDR1 and CDR2 sequences are MNHNS and SASEGT. CDR3 length: 14 residues. Here the CDR3 reads CASRMGDRSGTQYF. CDR3 coding DNA: TGTGCCAGCAGGATGGGGGACCGTTCTGGTACGCAGTATTTT.

This clonotype came up a few times. This chain joins TRBV7-9 and TRBJ2-3; D might be TRBD2 (6 bases). Germline values: CDR1 SEHNR, CDR2 FQNEAQ (reference sequence). V lost 3 bases, J lost 2 bases, and 9 bases lay in between. The CDR3 is 14 residues long. CDR3 loop: CASSFSGPTDTQYF. The CDR3 coding sequence is TGTGCCAGCAGCTTTAGCGGTCCCACAGATACGCAGTATTTT. Complete variable domain (other parts from reference TRBV7-9 and TRBJ2-3): DTGVSQNPRHKITKRGQNVTFRCDPISEHNRLYWYRQTLGQGPEFLTYFQNEAQLEKSRLLSDRFSAERPKGSFSTLEIQRTEQGDSAMYLCASSFSGPTDTQYFGPGTRLTVL.

This clonotype was counted many times. This chain joins TRBV7-2 and TRBJ2-1, with TRBD2 matching 10 bases. The CDR3 has 15 amino acids. V shed 5 bases, J shed 13 bases, and the junction held 14 bases outside the gene matches. The germline CDR1 and CDR2 sequences are SGHTA and FQGNSA. The CDR3 DNA reads TGTGCCAGCAGCCCGATTGCGTTAGCGGGGGGCTCCCAGTTCTTC. Residues: CASSPIALAGGSQFF. The full variable domain, its missing parts supplied by reference TRBV7-2 and TRBJ2-1, is GAGVSQSPSNKVTEKGKDVELRCDPISGHTALYWYRQSLGQGLEFLIYFQGNSAPDKSGLPSDRFSAERTGGSVSTLTIQRTQQEDSAVYLCASSPIALAGGSQFFGPGTRLTVL.

This clonotype came up many times. The chain has TRBV3-1 and TRBJ2-7; 15 bases line up with TRBD2. The CDR3 has 15 residues. V lost 2 bases, J lost 7 bases, and 3 bases stayed unmatched. Germline V gene data show CDR1 as LGHDT and CDR2 as YNNKEL (reference sequence). CDR3 DNA sequence: TGTGCCAGCAGCCAACAGGGACTAGCGGGAGGTGAGCAGTACTTC. Its translation: CASSQQGLAGGEQYF.

This clonotype came up a few times. V and J are TRBV5-1 and TRBJ2-3; TRBD2 matches 7 bases. The germline V gene encodes CDR1 SGHRS and CDR2 YFSETQ. V shed 3 bases, J shed 0 bases, and the junction held 13 bases outside the gene matches. The CDR3 contains 18 residues. The DNA of the CDR3 is TGCGCCAGCAGCTCATCCTCCCAGCGGGGATCTAGCACAGATACGCAGTATTTT. Protein: CASSSSSQRGSSTDTQYF. Supplemented by reference TRBV5-1 and TRBJ2-3, the full variable domain reads KAGVTQTPRYLIKTRGQQVTLSCSPISGHRSVSWYQQTPGQGLQFLFEYFSETQRNKGNFPGRFSGRQFSNSRSEMNVSTLELGDSALYLCASSSSSQRGSSTDTQYFGPGTRLTVL.

The genes are TRBV12-3 or TRBV12-4 and TRBJ1-1; 10 nucleotides align to TRBD1. Unmatched junction bases numbered 9, after V lost 5 bases and J lost 3 bases. The CDR3 consists of 16 residues. The CDR3 DNA reads as TGTGCCAGCAGTGCGAGGACAGGGGGTTCGTACACTGAAGCTTTCTTT. Its translation: CASSARTGGSYTEAFF.

The rearrangement joins TRBV29-1 to TRBJ2-1, with D possibly matching TRBD2 (5 bases). V lost 3 bases and J lost 5, with 11 bases in between. Germline CDR1 reads SQVTM; CDR2 reads ANQGSEA. This CDR3 comprises 13 residues. The CDR3 nucleotides read TGCAGCGTTGAGCGGATTAGCGACAATGAGCAGTTCTTC. Its translation is CSVERISDNEQFF.

This clonotype was recorded many times. The CDR3 DNA reads TGTGCCTGGAGCAGAGAGGGGTTTGTGTTTTTT. It specifies CAWSREGFVFF. The chain recombines TRBV30 with TRBJ1-4, with a tentative D call TRBD1 (5 bases). Germline V gene data show CDR1 as GTSNPN and CDR2 as SVGIG (reference sequence). The CDR3 runs to 11 residues. Trimming removed 3 bases at V and 15 bases at J, with 14 bases between. Full variable domain (rest looked up from reference TRBV30 and TRBJ1-4): SQTIHQWPATLVQPVGSPLSLECTVEGTSNPNLYWYRQAAGRGLQLLFYSVGIGQISSEVPQNLSASRPQDRQFILSSKKLLLSDSGFYLCAWSREGFVFFGSGTQLSVL.

There are many counts of this clonotype. The chain carries TRBV18 and TRBJ2-1; 9 nucleotides agree with TRBD1. The CDR3 has 13 residues. The J segment lost 7 bases and the V segment lost 5 bases, leaving 3 bases of the junction unmatched. Germline V gene sequence: CDR1 KGHSH, CDR2 LQKENI. The CDR3: CASSATGGNEQFF. The CDR3 DNA sequence: TGTGCCAGCTCAGCGACAGGGGGAAATGAGCAGTTCTTC.

Of note for this clonotype: The junction departs from the called germline gene at one end, perhaps through a read error. The chain is built from TRBV6-1 and TRBJ1-1; TRBD1 is a possible D gene (6 bases). The germline V gene has CDR1 MNHNS and CDR2 SASEGT. The CDR3 totals 15 residues. Here the CDR3 reads CTSTKIQGLSTEAFF. CDR3 nucleotides: TGTACCAGCACTAAAATACAGGGATTAAGCACTGAAGCTTTCTTT.

A few counts support this clonotype. This sequence joins TRBV3-1 and TRBJ2-7; D is undetermined. CDR1 LGHDT and CDR2 YNNKEL come from the germline V gene (reference sequence). This CDR3 contains 16 residues. With 1 base removed from V and 1 base from J, the gap between germline ends came to 14 bases. Here the CDR3 DNA reads TGTGCCAGCAGCCAAGGAGTCCAGCGCTGGTCCTACGAGCAGTACTTC. Translating gives CASSQGVQRWSYEQYF.

Regarding this clonotype: A read error may be the cause here, since a much bigger clone is one base away. The rearrangement links TRBV27 to TRBJ1-5; no definite D call. The CDR3 has 13 residues. CDR1 MNHEY and CDR2 SMNVEV come from the germline V gene (reference sequence). V dropped 2 bases and J dropped 7 bases, with 9 bases sitting between them. The CDR3: CASSLIEAQPQHF. The CDR3 nucleotides read TGTGCCAGCAGTTTAATCGAGGCCCAGCCCCAGCATTTT.

This clonotype came up many times. V is TRBV18 and J is TRBJ1-1; a weak D match, TRBD1 (5 bases). Germline values: CDR1 KGHSH, CDR2 LQKENI. This CDR3 contains 15 residues. Trimming cost V 0 bases and J 3 bases, with 11 bases left between them. CDR3 sequence reads: CASSPPQGRDTEAFF. DNA for the CDR3: TGTGCCAGCTCACCACCCCAGGGACGGGACACTGAAGCTTTCTTT.

This clonotype was detected ten times or more. This chain links TRBV11-2 with TRBJ2-1; 11 nucleotides agree with TRBD2. Germline V CDR1 and CDR2: SGHAT, FQNNGV. This CDR3 is 16 amino acids long. The V and J ends lost 5 bases and 5 bases, in that order; junction bases with no gene match: 8. CDR3 protein: CASSTPTSGGDNEQFF. CDR3 DNA: TGTGCCAGCAGCACCCCTACTAGCGGGGGAGACAATGAGCAGTTCTTC.

This clonotype was found many times. The rearrangement uses TRBV7-6 and TRBJ2-7; D is undetermined. The length of the CDR3 is 16 residues. Germline CDR1 SGHVS, CDR2 FNYEAQ. Trimming pared 0 bases from V and 4 bases from J, leaving 16 bases between. CDR3 sequence reads: CASSLAAGLFGYEQYF. The CDR3 nucleotides are TGTGCCAGCAGCTTAGCGGCCGGGCTGTTCGGGTACGAGCAGTACTTC.

This clonotype was recorded a few times. The chain uses TRBV6-2 or TRBV6-3 and TRBJ1-5, with 8 bases matching TRBD1. The V and J ends lost 2 bases and 7 bases, in that order; junction bases with no gene match: 7. This CDR3 comprises 15 residues. Germline CDR1 MNHEY, CDR2 SVGEGT. CDR3 in DNA: TGTGCCAGCAGTTACCGGGGGACAGGAATACAGCCCCAGCATTTT. Translating it yields CASSYRGTGIQPQHF.

The chain combines TRBV12-3 or TRBV12-4 with TRBJ1-4; 7 bases agree with TRBD1. The CDR3 length is 14 residues. V gave up 8 bases and J gave up 2 bases; unmatched junction bases: 5. The CDR3 nucleotides are TGTGCCAGCGGTACAGGGGTTACTAATGAAAAACTGTTTTTT. The encoded protein is CASGTGVTNEKLFF.

In its sample, this clonotype was seen many times. The chain carries TRBV20-1 and TRBJ1-1, with 9 bases lining up with TRBD1. The V segment lost 1 base and the J segment 5 bases; nucleotides outside the gene matches: 8. Germline V CDR1 and CDR2: DFQATT, SNEGSKA (reference sequence). CDR3 length: 15 residues. CDR3 sequence: CSARGTGDRNTEAFF. The DNA for the CDR3 is TGCAGTGCTAGAGGGACAGGGGATAGGAATACTGAAGCTTTCTTT.